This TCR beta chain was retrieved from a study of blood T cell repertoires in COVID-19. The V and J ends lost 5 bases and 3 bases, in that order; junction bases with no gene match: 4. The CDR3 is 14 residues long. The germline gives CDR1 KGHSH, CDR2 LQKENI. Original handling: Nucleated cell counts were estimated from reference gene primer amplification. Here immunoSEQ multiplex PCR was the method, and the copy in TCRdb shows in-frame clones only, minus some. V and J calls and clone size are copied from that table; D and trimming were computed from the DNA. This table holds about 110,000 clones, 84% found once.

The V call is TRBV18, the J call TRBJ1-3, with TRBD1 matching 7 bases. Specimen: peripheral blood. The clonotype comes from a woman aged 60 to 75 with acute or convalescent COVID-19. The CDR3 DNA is TGTGCCAGCTCAGCCGACAGGGTTGGAAACACCATATATTTT. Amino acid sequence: CASSADRVGNTIYF.